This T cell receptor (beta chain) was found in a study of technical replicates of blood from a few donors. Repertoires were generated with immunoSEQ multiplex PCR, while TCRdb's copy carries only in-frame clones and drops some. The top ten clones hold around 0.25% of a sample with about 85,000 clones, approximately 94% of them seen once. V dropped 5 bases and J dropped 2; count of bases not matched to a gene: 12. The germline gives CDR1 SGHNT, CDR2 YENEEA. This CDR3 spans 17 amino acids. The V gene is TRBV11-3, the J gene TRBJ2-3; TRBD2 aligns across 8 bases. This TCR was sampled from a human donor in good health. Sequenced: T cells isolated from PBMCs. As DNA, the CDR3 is TGTGCCAGCAGCCCACACCGACTAGCGACAACCACAGATACGCAGTATTTT. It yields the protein CASSPHRLATTTDTQYF.